The sequence of this T cell receptor (beta chain) was determined in a study of blood T cell repertoires in COVID-19. In the original analysis: Reference gene primer amplification yielded estimated nucleated cell counts. Here immunoSEQ multiplex PCR was the method, and the copy in TCRdb shows in-frame clones only, minus some. Clone size and the V and J calls come from that table; the DNA yielded D and trimming. The sample records over 150,000 clones, approximately 94% being singletons. Germline CDR1 is SGHTA and CDR2 is FQGNSA. The V gene lost 4 bases and the J gene lost 2 bases, with 16 bases spanning the gap. The CDR3 consists of 16 residues.

The J gene is TRBJ2-3, the V gene TRBV7-2; possibly TRBD1 for D (6 bases). This clonotype was sampled from a man aged 30-40 years with COVID-19, enrolled during active disease. The material sequenced was peripheral blood. The CDR3 DNA sequence: TGTGCCAGCAGCTCAGCAGGGGCTTCCCCCACAGATACGCAGTATTTT. Amino acid sequence: CASSSAGASPTDTQYF.